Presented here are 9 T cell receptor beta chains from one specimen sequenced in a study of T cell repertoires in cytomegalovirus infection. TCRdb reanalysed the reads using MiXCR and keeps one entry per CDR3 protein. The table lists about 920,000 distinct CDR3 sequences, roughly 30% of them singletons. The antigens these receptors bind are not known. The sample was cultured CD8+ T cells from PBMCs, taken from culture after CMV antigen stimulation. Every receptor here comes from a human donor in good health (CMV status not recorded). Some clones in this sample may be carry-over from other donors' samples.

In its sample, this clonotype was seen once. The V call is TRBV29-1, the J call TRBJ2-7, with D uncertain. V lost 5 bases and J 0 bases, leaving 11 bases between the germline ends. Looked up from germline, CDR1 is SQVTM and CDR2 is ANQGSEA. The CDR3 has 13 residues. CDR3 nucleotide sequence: TGCAGCGTTACCGGGCTGAGCTCCTACGAGCAGTACTTC. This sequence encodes CSVTGLSSYEQYF.

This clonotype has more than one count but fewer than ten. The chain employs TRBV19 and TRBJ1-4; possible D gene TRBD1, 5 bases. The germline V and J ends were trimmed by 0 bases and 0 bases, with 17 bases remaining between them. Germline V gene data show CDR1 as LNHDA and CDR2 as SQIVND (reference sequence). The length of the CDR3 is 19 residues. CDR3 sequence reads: CASSIDRTYITATNEKLFF. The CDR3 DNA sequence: TGTGCCAGTAGTATAGATCGGACATATATTACTGCAACTAATGAAAAACTGTTTTTT. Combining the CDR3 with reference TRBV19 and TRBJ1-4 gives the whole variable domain DGGITQSPKYLFRKEGQNVTLSCEQNLNHDAMYWYRQDPGQGLRLIYYSQIVNDFQKGDIAEGYSVSREKKESFPLTVTSAQKNPTAFYLCASSIDRTYITATNEKLFFGSGTQLSVL.

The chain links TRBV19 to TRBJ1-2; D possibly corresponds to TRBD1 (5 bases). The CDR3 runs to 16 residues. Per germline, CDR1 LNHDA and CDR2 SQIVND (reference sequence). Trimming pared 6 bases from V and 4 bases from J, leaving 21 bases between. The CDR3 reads CASRLALSTVRYGYTF. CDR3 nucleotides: TGTGCCAGTAGGCTCGCCCTATCGACAGTACGCTATGGCTACACCTTC. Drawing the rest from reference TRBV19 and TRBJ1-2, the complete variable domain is DGGITQSPKYLFRKEGQNVTLSCEQNLNHDAMYWYRQDPGQGLRLIYYSQIVNDFQKGDIAEGYSVSREKKESFPLTVTSAQKNPTAFYLCASRLALSTVRYGYTFGSGTRLTVV.

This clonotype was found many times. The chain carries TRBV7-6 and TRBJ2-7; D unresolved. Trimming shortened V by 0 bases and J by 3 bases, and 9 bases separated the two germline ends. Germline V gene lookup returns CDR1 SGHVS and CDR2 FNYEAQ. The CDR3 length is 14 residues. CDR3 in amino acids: CASSLAGMGYEQYF. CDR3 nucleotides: TGTGCCAGCAGCTTAGCTGGTATGGGCTACGAGCAGTACTTC.

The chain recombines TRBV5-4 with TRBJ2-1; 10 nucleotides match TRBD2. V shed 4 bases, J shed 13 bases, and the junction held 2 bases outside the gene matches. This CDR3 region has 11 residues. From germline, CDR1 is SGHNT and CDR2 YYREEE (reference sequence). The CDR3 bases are TGTGCCAGCAGCAGCGGGGGGGCCCAGTTCTTC. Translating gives CASSSGGAQFF.

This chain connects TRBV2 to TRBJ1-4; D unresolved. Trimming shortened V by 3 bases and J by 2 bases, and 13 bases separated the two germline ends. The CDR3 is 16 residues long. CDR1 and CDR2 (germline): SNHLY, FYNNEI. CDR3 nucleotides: TGTGCCAGCAGTGACGGTCGTGCAGTGACTAATGAAAAACTGTTTTTT. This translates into CASSDGRAVTNEKLFF.

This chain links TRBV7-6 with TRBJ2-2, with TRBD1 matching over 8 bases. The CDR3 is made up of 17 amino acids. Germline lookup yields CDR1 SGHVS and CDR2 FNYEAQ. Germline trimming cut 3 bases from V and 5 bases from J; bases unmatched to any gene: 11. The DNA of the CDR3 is TGTGCCAGCAGCTTTGGGGCAGGGGGCGCGATAACCGGGGAGCTGTTTTTT. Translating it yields CASSFGAGGAITGELFF.

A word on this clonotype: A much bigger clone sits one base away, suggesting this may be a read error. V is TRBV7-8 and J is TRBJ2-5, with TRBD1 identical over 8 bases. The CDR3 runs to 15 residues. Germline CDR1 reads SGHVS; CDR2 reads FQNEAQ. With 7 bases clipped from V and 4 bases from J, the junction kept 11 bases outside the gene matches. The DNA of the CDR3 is TGTGCCAGCACTTCCCCCACGACAGGGGCAGAGACCCAGTACTTC. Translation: CASTSPTTGAETQYF.

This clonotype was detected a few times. CDR3 in DNA: TGTGCCAGCAGCCAAGATGGGACCGGGGATTACTCTGGGGCCAACGTCCTGACTTTC. Translation: CASSQDGTGDYSGANVLTF. This chain uses TRBV4-2 with TRBJ2-6, with D possibly being TRBD1 or TRBD2 (5 bases each). The CDR3 has 19 residues. Trimming removed 0 bases at V and 0 bases at J, with 15 bases between. From germline, CDR1 is LGHNA and CDR2 YNFKEQ.